Listed below are T cell receptor beta chains from one sample, sequenced in a study of T cells after yellow fever vaccination. TCRdb recomputed calls from the 5' RACE reads with MiXCR, one row per CDR3 protein. The data show hundreds of thousands of distinct CDR3 sequences, roughly 8.7% seen once. The sample in question was PBMCs, obtained on the day of the first yellow fever vaccination. These receptors all come from a man aged 18 to 30 who received the YFV17D yellow fever vaccine. CDR3s include the opening cysteine and the closing phenylalanine or tryptophan. D genes are given only for firm matches. Clone size is given for some rows only: seen once, a few or many times, or a class if the clone is expanded.

clone_size,j_call,v_call,d_call,cdr3_nt,cdr3_aa
.,TRBJ1-2,TRBV10-3,TRBD1,TGTGCCATCAGCGCGGGAGCACAGGGGGCAGATCGGAGGGGCTACACCTTC,CAISAGAQGADRRGYTF
.,TRBJ2-1,TRBV7-3,TRBD2,TGTGCCAGCAAGAGTAGCGGGGGGCACAATGAGCAGTTCTTC,CASKSSGGHNEQFF
few,TRBJ1-1,TRBV29-1,.,TGCAGCGTTGAGGTAAACTCGCTGGGCACTGAAGCTTTCTTT,CSVEVNSLGTEAFF
few,TRBJ2-2,TRBV7-3,TRBD2,TGTGCCAGCAGCCCCAGACTAGCGGGGAACACCGGGGAGCTGTTTTTT,CASSPRLAGNTGELFF
.,TRBJ2-1,TRBV4-3,.,TGCGCCAGCAGCCCTTGGGCCAGCCACAATGAGCAGTTCTTC,CASSPWASHNEQFF
.,TRBJ1-4,TRBV5-4,.,TGTGCCAGCAGCGCCCTAAATGGAGCAACTAATGAAAAACTGTTTTTT,CASSALNGATNEKLFF
many,TRBJ2-3,TRBV7-3,.,TGTGCCAGCAGCGGGCTCCCTGCAGATACGCAGTATTTT,CASSGLPADTQYF
few,TRBJ1-2,TRBV12-3/TRBV12-4,.,TGTGCCAGCAGTTCGTGGGTGGGCTATGGCTACACCTTC,CASSSWVGYGYTF
many,TRBJ2-7,TRBV5-1,.,TGCGCCAGCAGCTCTACAGGGAGGTCGGACGAGCAGTACTTC,CASSSTGRSDEQYF
few,TRBJ2-1,TRBV4-2,TRBD2,TGTGCCAGCAGCCAAGACTTGAGCGGGGCCGCCTCCTACAATGAGCAGTTCTTC,CASSQDLSGAASYNEQFF
few,TRBJ2-2,TRBV2,.,TGTGCCAGCAGCGTGGTAGGAGGGGAGCTGTTTTTT,CASSVVGGELFF
few,TRBJ1-6,TRBV4-1,.,TGCGCCAGCAGTGTCCGGGAAAATAATTCACCCCTCCACTTT,CASSVRENNSPLHF
few,TRBJ2-1,TRBV6-2/TRBV6-3,TRBD2,TGTGCCAGCGTCCGAGTACCTGGACTAGCGGACTACAATGAGCAGTTCTTC,CASVRVPGLADYNEQFF
.,TRBJ2-2,TRBV4-3,.,TGCGCCAGCAGCCAGAGGGGGGGTGGCGGGGAGCTGTTTTTT,CASSQRGGGGELFF
.,TRBJ2-2,TRBV9,TRBD2,TGTGCCAGCAGGACTAGCGGGGGACTGGACACCGGGGAGCTGTTTTTT,CASRTSGGLDTGELFF
many,TRBJ2-7,TRBV7-9,.,TGTGCCAGCAGCTCTCCCCGCAAGGCTCGGGGGACCTACGAGCAGTACTTC,CASSSPRKARGTYEQYF
.,TRBJ2-5,TRBV9,.,TGTGCCAGCAGCGTAGAGTTTCAAGAGACCCAGTACTTC,CASSVEFQETQYF
.,TRBJ2-3,TRBV4-2,.,TGTGCCAGCAGCCAAGGGGAGGGGGGGGTCACAGATACGCAGTATTTT,CASSQGEGGVTDTQYF
.,TRBJ1-1,TRBV19,.,TGTGCCAGTAGTATAGGGCAGGGAGGGCACACTGAAGCTTTCTTT,CASSIGQGGHTEAFF
.,TRBJ1-6,TRBV5-1,.,TGCGCCAGCAGCTTGGTCGTCGATTCACCCCTCCACTTT,CASSLVVDSPLHF
few,TRBJ2-1,TRBV20-1,.,TGCAGTGCTAGTTTACGGTCGTATGAGCAGTTCTTC,CSASLRSYEQFF
.,TRBJ2-3,TRBV24-1,TRBD2,TGTGCCACCAGTGACACTCGGGGTAGCGGGGCAGATACGCAGTATTTT,CATSDTRGSGADTQYF
few,TRBJ2-7,TRBV20-1,TRBD2,TGCAGTGCTAGGGGACTAGCGCGCGAGCAGTACTTC,CSARGLAREQYF
.,TRBJ2-6,TRBV9,.,TGTGCCAGCAGGGGGGAAAGCTCTGGGGCCAACGTCCTGACTTTC,CASRGESSGANVLTF
.,TRBJ2-1,TRBV12-3/TRBV12-4,TRBD1,TGTGCCAGCAGTTTAGGGGCAGGGGGCTATGAGCAGTTCTTC,CASSLGAGGYEQFF
.,TRBJ2-2,TRBV3-1,.,TGTGCCAGTCAAGTCTGGGGGCCCCTCACCGGGGAGCTGTTTTTT,CASQVWGPLTGELFF
.,TRBJ2-2,TRBV7-6,TRBD1,TGTGCCAGCAGCCTGGAAAGGACAGGGGGTTCCGGGGAGCTGTTTTTT,CASSLERTGGSGELFF
few,TRBJ2-2,TRBV12-3/TRBV12-4,.,TGTGCCAGCATGGGGGCAGGGGTAGGCGGGTTTAACACCGGGGAGCTGTTTTTT,CASMGAGVGGFNTGELFF
few,TRBJ2-3,TRBV5-6,.,TGTGCCAGCAGCTTGGACGGGGGACGGACAGATACGCAGTATTTT,CASSLDGGRTDTQYF
once,TRBJ2-5,TRBV5-4,TRBD2,TGTGCCAGCAGCTTGCCGGGGGGGCCCACAGAGACCCAGTACTTC,CASSLPGGPTETQYF
.,TRBJ1-1,TRBV6-1,TRBD1,TGTGCCAGCAGCCGGACAGGGCAGGGGAACACTGAAGCTTTCTTT,CASSRTGQGNTEAFF
few,TRBJ1-4,TRBV11-2,.,TGTGCCAGCAGCCCACGGGTTAGGATGTCTGAAAAACTGTTTTTT,CASSPRVRMSEKLFF
.,TRBJ2-2,TRBV4-3,TRBD1,TGCGCCAGCAGCCAAGAACAGGGGGCTCTCGCCGGGGAGCTGTTTTTT,CASSQEQGALAGELFF
.,TRBJ1-1,TRBV5-1,.,TGCGCCAGCAGCTTGGTGCAGGGGCGTTGGTACACTGAAGCTTTCTTT,CASSLVQGRWYTEAFF
many,TRBJ1-2,TRBV4-2,.,TGTGCCAGCAGCCAAGATTTAGGGGGTAGTAATGGCTACACCTTC,CASSQDLGGSNGYTF
few,TRBJ1-2,TRBV7-9,.,TGTGCCAGCAGCCAGGCCCAGGGACACCTCTATGGCTACACCTTC,CASSQAQGHLYGYTF
few,TRBJ2-1,TRBV12-3/TRBV12-4,.,TGTGCCAGCAGTTTAGTGGATACATACAATGAGCAGTTCTTC,CASSLVDTYNEQFF
.,TRBJ1-2,TRBV20-1,.,TGCAGTGCCCCAGGGGTTAACTATGGCTACACCTTC,CSAPGVNYGYTF
.,TRBJ2-1,TRBV5-5,.,TGTGCCAGCAGCTCGGTGGGGGCAAGCTACAATGAGCAGTTCTTC,CASSSVGASYNEQFF
few,TRBJ2-1,TRBV7-6,.,TGTGCCAGCAGCTTAGGAGTCTCAGGGGCGAATGAGCAGTTCTTC,CASSLGVSGANEQFF
few,TRBJ2-1,TRBV6-5,TRBD2,TGTGCCAGCAGTGCCTCGGGGGGGGAGCAGTTCTTC,CASSASGGEQFF
.,TRBJ2-5,TRBV5-1,TRBD2,TGCGCCAGCAGCCTGGGGACTAGCGGAAGAGAGACCCAGTACTTC,CASSLGTSGRETQYF
.,TRBJ2-4,TRBV24-1,.,TGTGCCACCAGTGATTCCGACAGACTTCAGTACTTC,CATSDSDRLQYF
few,TRBJ1-2,TRBV4-2,.,TGTGCCAGCAGCCAAGAATTGGAAACCGGGAACTATGGCTACACCTTC,CASSQELETGNYGYTF
.,TRBJ2-3,TRBV5-1,TRBD2,TGCGCCAGCCGCGTCGGGACTAGCGGGGGAGATACGCAGTATTTT,CASRVGTSGGDTQYF
.,TRBJ1-1,TRBV29-1,TRBD1,TGCAGCGTTGTCGGCGGACAGGTAGCTGAAGCTTTCTTT,CSVVGGQVAEAFF
many,TRBJ1-3,TRBV7-9,.,TGTGCCAGCAGCTTTGAAGGGACTGGAAACACCATATATTTT,CASSFEGTGNTIYF
.,TRBJ1-4,TRBV6-1,.,TGTGCCAGCGCCCCGGGACGAAAAAATGAAAAACTGTTTTTT,CASAPGRKNEKLFF
.,TRBJ2-5,TRBV5-1,.,TGCGCCAGCAGAATAGAAGAGACCCAGTACTTC,CASRIEETQYF
few,TRBJ1-3,TRBV4-3,.,TGCGCCAGCAGCCAAGATTGGGCAGGTTCGGGAAACACCATATATTTT,CASSQDWAGSGNTIYF
many,TRBJ2-2,TRBV25-1,TRBD1,TGTGCCAGCAGTGGGACAGGGGACACCGGGGAGCTGTTTTTT,CASSGTGDTGELFF
many,TRBJ2-2,TRBV5-6,.,TGTGCCAGCAGCTTGGTCGACACCGGGGAGCTGTTTTTT,CASSLVDTGELFF
.,TRBJ1-5,TRBV6-5,.,TGTGCCAGCAGTTACTCCTCGGATTATCAGCCCCAGCATTTT,CASSYSSDYQPQHF